Each of the 19 T cell receptor beta chains below was sequenced from the same sample in a study of regulatory T cells in long-lasting Graves disease. Time point given: persistent/refractory GD, antithyroid drugs over 5 years with positive TRAb. PBMC-extracted RNA yielded the TCR library. Relying on iRepertoire HTBI primers and Arm-PCR of CDR3 regions, the team built TCR beta libraries. Via MiXCR, TCRdb re-called the multiplex PCR reads, giving one row per CDR3 protein. Altogether hundreds of thousands of distinct CDR3 sequences are present, roughly 21% being singletons, with the ten largest covering just under 30%. The sequencing used peripheral blood mononuclear cells (PBMCs), collected when the disease was refractory, from a patient treated with antithyroid drugs. These receptors all come from a female donor with Graves disease.

This clonotype was detected only a few times. The chain employs TRBV29-1 and TRBJ2-7; D may be TRBD1 (6 bases). This CDR3 spans 12 amino acids. V lost 5 bases to trimming and J lost 5 bases, with 13 bases between them. Germline CDR1 and CDR2: SQVTM and ANQGSEA. The CDR3 DNA sequence: TGCAGCGTTCTCCAGGGGCTCAACGAGCAGTACTTC. This sequence encodes CSVLQGLNEQYF.

This clonotype was seen many times. The chain combines TRBV7-8 with TRBJ1-5; D might be TRBD1 (5 bases). CDR3 length: 16 amino acids. The germline V and J ends were trimmed by 6 bases and 2 bases, with 17 bases remaining between them. Per germline, CDR1 SGHVS and CDR2 FQNEAQ. CDR3 DNA: TGTGCCAGCAGACCGGGCAGGGATTGGGGCAATCAGCCCCAGCATTTT. Translating gives CASRPGRDWGNQPQHF.

V and J are TRBV13 and TRBJ2-1; 8 bases are a match to TRBD2. This CDR3 contains 17 residues. The germline V gene encodes CDR1 PRHDT and CDR2 FYEKMQ (reference sequence). The J segment lost 4 bases and the V segment lost 5 bases, leaving 13 bases of the junction unmatched. Here the CDR3 DNA reads TGTGCCAGCAGCACCTCTGTTGCGGGGGGCCTGTACAATGAGCAGTTCTTC. Protein product: CASSTSVAGGLYNEQFF.

Concerning this clonotype: This could be a read error, since a much larger clone is one nucleotide away. Given the absence of the conserved phenylalanine or tryptophan at the CDR3 end, a read error is likely. The chain has TRBV27 and TRBJ1-1, with 10 bases matching TRBD1. This CDR3 has 14 residues. V gave up 3 bases and J gave up 4 bases; unmatched junction bases: 2. Per germline, CDR1 MNHEY and CDR2 SMNVEV (reference sequence). The CDR3 loop reads CASSFRTGGTEAFS. For the CDR3, the DNA is TGTGCCAGCAGTTTTCGGACAGGGGGCACTGAAGCTTTCTCT.

This CDR3 is CASSVGTSGSADTQYF. The CDR3 DNA follows: TGCGCCAGCAGCGTCGGGACTAGCGGGAGTGCAGATACGCAGTATTTT. The V call is TRBV5-1, the J call TRBJ2-3; 14 bases are a match to TRBD2. V was clipped by 4 bases and J by 4 bases; unmatched bases: 5. CDR1 and CDR2 from the germline V gene are SGHRS and YFSETQ. The CDR3 contains 16 residues.

The sample holds many counts of this clonotype. The CDR3 here is CASSLSGLAGREQYF. The CDR3 bases are TGCGCCAGCAGCTTATCGGGACTAGCGGGACGCGAGCAGTACTTC. The chain joins TRBV5-1 to TRBJ2-7, with 13 bases aligning to TRBD2. The V segment lost 2 bases and the J segment 6 bases; nucleotides outside the gene matches: 5. CDR1 is SGHRS, CDR2 YFSETQ, per germline. This CDR3 region has 15 residues.

This clonotype was detected many times. This sequence joins TRBV11-2 and TRBJ1-5, with 8 bases that match TRBD1. This CDR3 is 18 amino acids long. V lost 1 base, J lost 2 bases, and 10 bases stayed unmatched. The germline gives CDR1 SGHAT, CDR2 FQNNGV. Here the CDR3 DNA reads TGTGCCAGCAGCTTAGGCCCATTACAGGGGGGGGGCAATCAGCCCCAGCATTTT. Translated, it gives CASSLGPLQGGGNQPQHF.

The chain links TRBV9 to TRBJ2-2; D is unclear. V lost 0 bases to trimming and J lost 1 base, with 4 bases between them. CDR1 and CDR2 from the germline V gene are SGDLS and YYNGEE. This CDR3 is 14 amino acids long. DNA of the CDR3: TGTGCCAGCAGCGTAGGAGGGAACACCGGGGAGCTGTTTTTT. Translation: CASSVGGNTGELFF.

The V call is TRBV20-1, the J call TRBJ1-3; the D is unclear. The CDR3 loop spans 14 amino acids. V shed 6 bases and J shed 2 bases, with 14 bases lying between them. CDR1 and CDR2 (germline): DFQATT, SNEGSKA (reference sequence). CDR3 bases: TGCAGTGCCCAGGAGGGCGTGGCTGGAAACACCATATATTTT. Its translation: CSAQEGVAGNTIYF.

The chain joins TRBV6-1 to TRBJ2-2; no clear D. The germline CDR1 and CDR2 sequences are MNHNS and SASEGT. CDR3 length equals 12 residues. Between the trimmed V and J ends, which lost 4 bases and 7 bases, there was a span of 7 bases. The CDR3 here is CASSVPGGELFF. DNA of the CDR3: TGTGCCAGCAGTGTTCCTGGCGGGGAGCTGTTTTTT.

In its sample, this clonotype was seen a few times. The chain uses TRBV19 and TRBJ2-7; no definite D call. The CDR3 consists of 15 residues. Trimming cost V 3 bases and J 1 base, with 13 bases left between them. CDR1 and CDR2 (germline): LNHDA, SQIVND (reference sequence). DNA of the CDR3: TGTGCCAGTAGTATTTCCTCGGCAGGATCCTACGAGCAGTACTTC. It encodes CASSISSAGSYEQYF.

The V and J genes are TRBV3-1 and TRBJ1-1, with TRBD1 matching 7 bases. Germline lookup yields CDR1 LGHDT and CDR2 YNNKEL (reference sequence). The CDR3 is 14 amino acids. The V and J ends lost 1 base and 5 bases, in that order; junction bases with no gene match: 4. The CDR3 here is CASSQVGRGTEAFF. CDR3 DNA: TGTGCCAGCAGCCAAGTGGGCAGGGGGACTGAAGCTTTCTTT.

This rearrangement joins TRBV7-3 to TRBJ1-1; D unclear. This CDR3 has 15 amino acids. Germline V gives CDR1 SGHTA, CDR2 FQGTGA. V shed 1 base and J shed 2 bases, with 11 bases lying between them. CDR3 sequence reads: CASSLIRTINTEAFF. The CDR3, as DNA: TGTGCCAGCAGCTTAATCAGGACTATTAACACTGAAGCTTTCTTT.

The V and J genes are TRBV6-9 and TRBJ1-6; D ambiguous. The ends were cut back, 4 bases at V and 5 bases at J, with 12 bases in the middle. The CDR3 is made up of 15 amino acids. CDR1 and CDR2 (germline): MNHGY, SVAAGI. The CDR3 here is CASSSGGPDNSPLHF. In nucleotides, the CDR3 is TGTGCCAGCAGTTCAGGCGGTCCAGATAATTCACCCCTCCACTTT.

This clonotype occurred a few times. The CDR3 region is CASSPAETGFYEQYF. As DNA, the CDR3 is TGTGCCAGCAGCCCCGCTGAAACAGGGTTCTACGAGCAGTACTTC. The chain carries TRBV7-9 and TRBJ2-7, with a tentative D call TRBD1 (6 bases). The germline V and J ends were trimmed by 5 bases and 3 bases, with 17 bases remaining between them. The CDR3 extends over 15 amino acids. Germline values: CDR1 SEHNR, CDR2 FQNEAQ (reference sequence).

This clonotype has just a few counts. The chain combines TRBV14 with TRBJ2-2; 9 bases match TRBD1. This CDR3 is built from 16 residues. In germline, CDR1 is SGHDN, CDR2 FVKESK. V dropped 3 bases and J dropped 4; count of bases not matched to a gene: 6. The CDR3 region is CASSQRTGVSTGELFF. In nucleotides, the CDR3 is TGTGCCAGCAGCCAGAGGACAGGGGTTAGCACCGGGGAGCTGTTTTTT.

This clonotype was observed many times. V gene TRBV27 combines with J gene TRBJ2-2; the match to TRBD2 covers 12 bases. Germline CDR1 is MNHEY and CDR2 is SMNVEV (reference sequence). V dropped 10 bases and J dropped 1; count of bases not matched to a gene: 16. This CDR3 comprises 19 residues. Here the CDR3 reads CATPSKALAGGLNTGELFF. In nucleotides, the CDR3 is TGTGCCACCCCCAGCAAGGCTCTAGCGGGAGGGTTGAACACCGGGGAGCTGTTTTTT.

The rearrangement uses TRBV24-1 and TRBJ2-7; D gene ambiguous. Germline V gives CDR1 KGHDR, CDR2 SFDVKD. The CDR3 sequence is 11 residues long. The V end lost 8 bases, the J end lost 11 bases, and 15 bases lay between the germline ends. The CDR3 is CATKPTRIKYF. CDR3 in DNA: TGTGCCACCAAGCCGACAAGGATTAAGTACTTC.

In this sample, this clonotype turned up many times. V gene TRBV10-3 combines with J gene TRBJ1-6; D is ambiguous. The germline CDR1 and CDR2 sequences are ENHRY and SYGVKD. V shed 1 base and J shed 6 bases, with 13 bases lying between them. This CDR3 region has 16 residues. CDR3 sequence reads: CAISELRVVGNSPLHF. The CDR3 DNA sequence: TGTGCCATCAGTGAGTTGAGGGTTGTCGGTAATTCACCCCTCCACTTT.